The clone carrying this T cell receptor beta chain has only one observation. One end of the junction does not line up with germline, which may come from a read error. The CDR3 is 17 residues long. CDR1 DFQATT and CDR2 SNEGSKA come from the germline V gene (reference sequence). This specimen comes from a study of identical twins. Healthy Caucasians supplied all donations. TCRdb passed the 5' RACE reads through MiXCR, listing each CDR3 protein once. The profile covers 600,000 to 850,000 distinct CDR3 sequences, with roughly 20% appearing a single time and around 12% taken by the ten largest. These data also featured in a second study, about T cells expressing NK-cell markers. That work contributes: With respect to HCMV, seven of the eight sequenced donors were seropositive, and one was seronegative. Where a handful of donors were concerned, these clonotypes also led the CD3+CD56-NKG2C+ fraction. Expanded NKG2C+ T cell clones were not confirmed as HCMV-specific.

The chain joins TRBV20-1 to TRBJ2-1; 10 bases fit TRBD2. Sequencing input: PBMCs. The receptor was derived from a woman between 18 and 29 years old in good health. For the CDR3, the DNA is TGCTGTGCTAGAGAACTAACTAGCGGGGCGAGACGGAATGAGCAGTTCTTC. Translation gives CCARELTSGARRNEQFF.